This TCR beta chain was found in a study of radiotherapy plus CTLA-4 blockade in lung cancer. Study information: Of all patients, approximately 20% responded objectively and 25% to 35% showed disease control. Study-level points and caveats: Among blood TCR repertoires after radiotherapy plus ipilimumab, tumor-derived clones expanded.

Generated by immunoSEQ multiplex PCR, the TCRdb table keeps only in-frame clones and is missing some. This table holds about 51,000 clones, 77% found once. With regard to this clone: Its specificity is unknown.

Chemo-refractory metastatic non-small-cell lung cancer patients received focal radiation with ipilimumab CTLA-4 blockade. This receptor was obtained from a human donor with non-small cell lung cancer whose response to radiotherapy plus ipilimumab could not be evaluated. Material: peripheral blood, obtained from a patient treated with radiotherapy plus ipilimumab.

The CDR3 region has the DNA TGTGCCAGCAGGGCCGGGACAGGGCCCCCTGAAGCTTTCTTT. It is translated as CASRAGTGPPEAFF. The rearrangement links TRBV6-6 to TRBJ1-1; 9 positions match TRBD1. The CDR3 sequence is 14 residues long. J lost 6 bases, V lost 6 bases, and 8 bases had no gene match. The germline V gene has CDR1 MNHNY and CDR2 SVGAGI (reference sequence).